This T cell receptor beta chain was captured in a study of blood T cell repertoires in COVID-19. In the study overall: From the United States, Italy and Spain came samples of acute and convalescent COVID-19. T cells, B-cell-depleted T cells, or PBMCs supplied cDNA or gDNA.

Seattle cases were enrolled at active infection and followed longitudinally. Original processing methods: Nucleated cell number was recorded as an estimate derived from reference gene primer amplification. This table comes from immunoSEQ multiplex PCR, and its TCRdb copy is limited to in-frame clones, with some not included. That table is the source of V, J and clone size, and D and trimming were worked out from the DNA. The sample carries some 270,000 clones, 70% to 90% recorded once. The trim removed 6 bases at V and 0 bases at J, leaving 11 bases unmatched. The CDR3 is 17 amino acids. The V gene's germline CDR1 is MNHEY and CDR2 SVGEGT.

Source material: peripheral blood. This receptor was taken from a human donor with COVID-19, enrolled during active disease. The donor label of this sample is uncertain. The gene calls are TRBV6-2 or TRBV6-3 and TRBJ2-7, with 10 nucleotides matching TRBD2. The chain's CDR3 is CASSPQRGGPSSYEQYF. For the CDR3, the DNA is TGTGCCAGCAGCCCCCAGCGGGGGGGACCGAGCTCCTACGAGCAGTACTTC.